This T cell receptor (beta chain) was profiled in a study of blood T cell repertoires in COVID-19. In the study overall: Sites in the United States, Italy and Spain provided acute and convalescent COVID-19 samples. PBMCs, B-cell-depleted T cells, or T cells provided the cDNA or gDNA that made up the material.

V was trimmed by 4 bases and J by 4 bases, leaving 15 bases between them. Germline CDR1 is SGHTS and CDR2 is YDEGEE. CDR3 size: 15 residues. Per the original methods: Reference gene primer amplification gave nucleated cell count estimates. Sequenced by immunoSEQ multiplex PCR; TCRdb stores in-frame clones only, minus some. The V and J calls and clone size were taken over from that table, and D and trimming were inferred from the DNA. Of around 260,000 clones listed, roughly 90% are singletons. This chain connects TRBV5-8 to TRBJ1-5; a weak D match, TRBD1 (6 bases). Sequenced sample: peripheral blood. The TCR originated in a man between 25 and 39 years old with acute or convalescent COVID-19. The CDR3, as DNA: TGTGCCAGCAGCAGGGGGACCGCGGCTAATCAGCCCCAGCATTTT. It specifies CASSRGTAANQPQHF.